One and the same sample provided the 15 T cell receptor beta chains below, sequenced in a study of shared clonotypes between healthy human individuals. Method: immunoSEQ multiplex PCR; TCRdb's copy keeps in-frame clones and lacks some. There are about 2.4 million clones in the sample; roughly 93% occur only once, and roughly 0.39% lies in the top ten. Material: naive CD4+ T cells from PBMCs. Subset indicated: CD45RA+ positively selected. These receptors were obtained from a man younger than 35 in good health. Some clones in this sample may be carry-over from other donors' samples.

In nucleotides, the CDR3 is TGTGCCAGCAGCTTAGACGGGGTGTCGGGCTACACCTTC. This encodes CASSLDGVSGYTF. The chain couples TRBV7-3 to TRBJ1-2; D remains ambiguous. The V end was cut by 2 bases, the J end by 8 bases, with 12 bases between. Germline V gene lookup returns CDR1 SGHTA and CDR2 FQGTGA. This CDR3 is 13 amino acids long.

This chain joins TRBV7-9 and TRBJ1-3, with D tentatively TRBD1 (5 bases). The germline V and J ends were trimmed by 1 base and 2 bases, with 9 bases remaining between them. There are 15 residues in the CDR3. Germline assignment: CDR1 SEHNR and CDR2 FQNEAQ (reference sequence). The CDR3, as DNA: TGTGCCAGCAGCTTAGTCGGGGGTACTGGAAACACCATATATTTT. Translating gives CASSLVGGTGNTIYF.

In this sample, this clone turned up once. V gene TRBV9 combines with J gene TRBJ2-1, with 14 bases identical to TRBD2. The germline CDR1 and CDR2 sequences are SGDLS and YYNGEE. The CDR3 covers 15 residues. V was clipped by 3 bases and J by 7 bases; unmatched bases: 3. The CDR3 DNA is TGTGCCAGCAGCGGACTAGCGGGAGGGTGGAATGAGCAGTTCTTC. This sequence encodes CASSGLAGGWNEQFF. Filled out from reference TRBV9 and TRBJ2-1, the complete variable domain reads DSGVTQTPKHLITATGQRVTLRCSPRSGDLSVYWYQQSLDQGLQFLIQYYNGEERAKGNILERFSAQQFPDLHSELNLSSLELGDSALYFCASSGLAGGWNEQFFGPGTRLTVL.

The sample holds one count of this clone. The CDR3 loop is CASSLTSGRRNEQFF. CDR3 nucleotides: TGTGCCAGTAGTTTGACTAGCGGGAGGAGAAATGAGCAGTTCTTC. V and J are TRBV19 and TRBJ2-1; 13 bases are a match to TRBD2. V was clipped by 5 bases and J by 7 bases; unmatched bases: 5. This CDR3 is 15 amino acids long. Per germline, CDR1 LNHDA and CDR2 SQIVND (reference sequence).

The chain uses TRBV5-4 and TRBJ1-3, with a weak D call TRBD1 (5 bases). Trimming removed 3 bases from V and 4 bases from J, with 11 bases in between. The CDR3 loop spans 14 amino acids. Germline CDR1 is SGHNT and CDR2 is YYREEE (reference sequence). The CDR3 spells CASSSRVTGNTIYF. The CDR3 region has the DNA TGTGCCAGCAGCTCCAGGGTAACCGGAAACACCATATATTTT.

The gene calls are TRBV7-9 and TRBJ2-7; D is ambiguous. In germline, CDR1 is SEHNR, CDR2 FQNEAQ (reference sequence). This CDR3 contains 12 residues. Trimming cost V 6 bases and J 1 base, with 7 bases left between them. This chain's CDR3 is CASRYGSYEQYF. The CDR3 coding sequence is TGTGCCAGCAGGTATGGTTCCTACGAGCAGTACTTC.

The rearrangement uses TRBV7-9 and TRBJ2-1; 9 nucleotides align to TRBD2. After removal of 5 bases from V and 2 bases from J, the junction contained 7 bases not matched to a gene. There are 16 residues in the CDR3. Germline values: CDR1 SEHNR, CDR2 FQNEAQ (reference sequence). Written as DNA, the CDR3 is TGTGCCAGCAGCACCAGACTAGCGGCCACCTACAATGAGCAGTTCTTC. Amino acids: CASSTRLAATYNEQFF.

J is TRBJ2-3 and V is TRBV5-1; TRBD1 matches at 8 bases. V lost 4 bases, J lost 3 bases, and 10 bases stayed unmatched. CDR1 and CDR2 (germline): SGHRS, YFSETQ. The CDR3 runs 16 residues. The CDR3 reads CASSPTQGASTDTQYF. DNA of the CDR3: TGCGCCAGCAGCCCGACCCAGGGGGCCTCGACAGATACGCAGTATTTT.

V usage is TRBV7-2 and J usage is TRBJ1-1; 8 bases agree with TRBD1. The J segment lost 2 bases and the V segment lost 6 bases, leaving 11 bases of the junction unmatched. Germline CDR1 reads SGHTA; CDR2 reads FQGNSA. The CDR3 has 16 amino acids. The CDR3 DNA is TGTGCCAGCAGTTCAACCCGGACAGGGCTTAACACTGAAGCTTTCTTT. Translating gives CASSSTRTGLNTEAFF. The full variable domain, with the rest looked up from reference TRBV7-2 and TRBJ1-1, is GAGVSQSPSNKVTEKGKDVELRCDPISGHTALYWYRQSLGQGLEFLIYFQGNSAPDKSGLPSDRFSAERTGGSVSTLTIQRTQQEDSAVYLCASSSTRTGLNTEAFFGQGTRLTVV.

Details on this clone: Other DNA sequences from this sample encode an identical CDR3 as well. This chain joins TRBV27 and TRBJ2-7, with TRBD2 as a possible D gene (6 bases). Germline V gives CDR1 MNHEY, CDR2 SMNVEV (reference sequence). The V end was cut by 1 base, the J end by 2 bases, with 12 bases between. This CDR3 spans 15 amino acids. The CDR3 is CASSLLGGRTYEQYF. The CDR3 bases are TGTGCCAGCAGTTTATTGGGGGGTAGGACCTACGAGCAGTACTTC.

Of note for this clone: Mismatch with germline at one junction end may stem from a read error. The CDR3 loop reads CASSSRDRLLF. The CDR3 DNA reads as TGTGCCAGCAGTTCCCGGGACAGGCTACTCTTC. The V and J genes are TRBV28 and TRBJ2-7, with 8 nucleotides matching TRBD1. In germline, CDR1 is MDHEN, CDR2 SYDVKM. The CDR3 has 11 residues.

The chain uses TRBV7-2 and TRBJ2-1; 7 positions agree with TRBD1. Germline V lookup: CDR1 SGHTA, CDR2 FQGNSA. The J segment lost 8 bases and the V segment lost 5 bases, leaving 6 bases of the junction unmatched. The CDR3 contains 13 residues. CDR3 DNA: TGTGCCAGCAGCCAGGGGGTGGGCTATGAGCAGTTCTTC. Translated: CASSQGVGYEQFF.

The DNA for the CDR3 is TGTGCCAGCAGTTTAATAGGGGGAGGGGAGAATGAGCAGTTCTTC. As protein: CASSLIGGGENEQFF. The rearrangement links TRBV28 to TRBJ2-1; D perhaps matches TRBD2 (7 bases). Between the trimmed V and J ends, which lost 2 bases and 7 bases, there was a span of 15 bases. The germline CDR1 and CDR2 sequences are MDHEN and SYDVKM. This CDR3 has 15 residues. Full variable domain (remainder filled in from reference TRBV28 and TRBJ2-1): DVKVTQSSRYLVKRTGEKVFLECVQDMDHENMFWYRQDPGLGLRLIYFSYDVKMKEKGDIPEGYSVSREKKERFSLILESASTNQTSMYLCASSLIGGGENEQFFGPGTRLTVL.

CDR3 DNA sequence: TGTGCCAGCAGGACAGGTACCCCCTCTGGAAACACCATATATTTT. It specifies CASRTGTPSGNTIYF. The chain has TRBV28 and TRBJ1-3; a possible D gene is TRBD1 (6 bases). Germline lookup yields CDR1 MDHEN and CDR2 SYDVKM. The CDR3 sequence is 15 residues long. V was cut by 6 bases and J by 0 bases, with 12 bases left in between.

The rearrangement uses TRBV5-1 and TRBJ1-2; possible D gene TRBD1, 5 bases. V shed 0 bases and J shed 5 bases, with 14 bases lying between them. Germline loops: CDR1 SGHRS, CDR2 YFSETQ. This CDR3 has 15 residues. CDR3 sequence reads: CASSLEAGPKYGYTF. The CDR3 coding sequence is TGCGCCAGCAGCTTGGAGGCAGGGCCAAAATATGGCTACACCTTC.